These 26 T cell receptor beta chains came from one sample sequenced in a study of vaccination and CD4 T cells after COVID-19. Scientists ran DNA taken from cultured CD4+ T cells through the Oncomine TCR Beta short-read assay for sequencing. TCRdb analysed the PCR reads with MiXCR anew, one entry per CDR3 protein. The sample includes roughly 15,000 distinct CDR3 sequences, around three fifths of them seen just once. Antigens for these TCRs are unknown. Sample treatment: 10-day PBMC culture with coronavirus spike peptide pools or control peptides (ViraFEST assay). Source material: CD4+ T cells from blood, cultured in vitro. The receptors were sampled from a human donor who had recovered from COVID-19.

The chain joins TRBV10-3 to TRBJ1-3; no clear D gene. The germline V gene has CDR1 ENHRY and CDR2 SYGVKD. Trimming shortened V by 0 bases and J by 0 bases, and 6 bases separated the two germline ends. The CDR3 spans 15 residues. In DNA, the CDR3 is TGTGCCATCAGTGAGTCGGCGGACTCTGGAAACACCATATATTTT. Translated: CAISESADSGNTIYF.

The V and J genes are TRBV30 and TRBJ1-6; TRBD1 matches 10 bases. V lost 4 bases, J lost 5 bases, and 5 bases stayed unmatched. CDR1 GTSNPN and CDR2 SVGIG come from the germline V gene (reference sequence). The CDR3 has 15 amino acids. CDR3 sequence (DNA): TGTGCCTGGAATACTGGACAGGGGGATAATTCACCCCTCCACTTT. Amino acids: CAWNTGQGDNSPLHF.

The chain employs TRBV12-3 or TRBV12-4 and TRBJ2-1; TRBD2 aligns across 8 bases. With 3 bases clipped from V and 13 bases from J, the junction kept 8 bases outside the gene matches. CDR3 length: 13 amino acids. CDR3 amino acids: CASSFVGRDLQFF. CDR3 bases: TGTGCCAGCAGTTTCGTCGGGAGGGACTTACAGTTCTTC.

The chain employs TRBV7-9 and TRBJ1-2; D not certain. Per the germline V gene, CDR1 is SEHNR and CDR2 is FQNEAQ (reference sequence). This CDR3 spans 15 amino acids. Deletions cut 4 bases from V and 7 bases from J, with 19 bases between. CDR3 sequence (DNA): TGTGCCAGCAGCTCATACAACACAAGGGCCTCTGGCTACACCTTC. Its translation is CASSSYNTRASGYTF.

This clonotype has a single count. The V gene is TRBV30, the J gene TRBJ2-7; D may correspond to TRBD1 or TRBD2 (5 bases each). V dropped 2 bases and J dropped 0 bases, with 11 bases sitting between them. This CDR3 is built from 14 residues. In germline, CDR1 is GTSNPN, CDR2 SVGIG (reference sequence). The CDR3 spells CAWSRGPISYEQYF. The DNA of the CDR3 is TGTGCCTGGAGTAGGGGACCGATCTCCTACGAGCAGTACTTC.

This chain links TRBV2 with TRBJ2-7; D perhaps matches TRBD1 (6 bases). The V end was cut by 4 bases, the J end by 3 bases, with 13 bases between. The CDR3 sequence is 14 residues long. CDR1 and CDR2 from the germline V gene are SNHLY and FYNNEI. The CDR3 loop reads CASSVWRGGYEQYF. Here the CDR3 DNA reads TGTGCCAGCAGTGTTTGGCGAGGGGGCTACGAGCAGTACTTC. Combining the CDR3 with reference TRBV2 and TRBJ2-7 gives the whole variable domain EPEVTQTPSHQVTQMGQEVILRCVPISNHLYFYWYRQILGQKVEFLVSFYNNEISEKSEIFDDQFSVERPDGSNFTLKIRSTKLEDSAMYFCASSVWRGGYEQYFGPGTRLTVT.

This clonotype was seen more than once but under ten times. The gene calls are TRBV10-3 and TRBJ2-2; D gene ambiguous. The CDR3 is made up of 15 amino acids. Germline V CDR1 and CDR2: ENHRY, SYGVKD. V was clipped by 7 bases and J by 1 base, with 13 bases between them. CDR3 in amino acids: CAIKPSRENTGELFF. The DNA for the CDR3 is TGTGCCATCAAGCCGAGCAGAGAGAACACCGGGGAGCTGTTTTTT.

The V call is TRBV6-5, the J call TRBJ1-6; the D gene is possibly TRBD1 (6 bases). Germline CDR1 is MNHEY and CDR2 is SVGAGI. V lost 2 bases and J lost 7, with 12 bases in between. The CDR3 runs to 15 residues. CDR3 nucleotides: TGTGCCAGCAGTTACGAGGGGACAAGCAATTCACCCCTCCACTTT. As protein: CASSYEGTSNSPLHF.

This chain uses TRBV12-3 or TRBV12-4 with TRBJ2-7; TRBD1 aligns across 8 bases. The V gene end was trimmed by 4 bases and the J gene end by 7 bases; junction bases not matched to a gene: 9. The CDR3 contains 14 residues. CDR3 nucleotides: TGTGCCAGCAGTTCCGGGACAGGCTTTTTAGAGCAGTACTTC. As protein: CASSSGTGFLEQYF.

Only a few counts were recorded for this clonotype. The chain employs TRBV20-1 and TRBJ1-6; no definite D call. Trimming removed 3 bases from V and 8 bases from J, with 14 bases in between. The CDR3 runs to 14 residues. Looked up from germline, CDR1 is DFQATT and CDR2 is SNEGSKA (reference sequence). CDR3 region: CSASLGQRHSPLHF. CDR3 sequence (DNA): TGCAGTGCTAGTCTTGGCCAGAGGCATTCACCCCTCCACTTT.

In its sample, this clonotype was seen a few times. CDR3 sequence reads: CASSLTTGSQETQYF. As DNA, the CDR3 is TGTGCCAGCAGCTTAACGACGGGATCCCAAGAGACCCAGTACTTC. The chain couples TRBV7-3 to TRBJ2-5, with a possible D match to TRBD2 (5 bases). Germline CDR1 SGHTA, CDR2 FQGTGA. V was clipped by 0 bases and J by 1 base, with 9 bases between them. The CDR3 has 15 residues.

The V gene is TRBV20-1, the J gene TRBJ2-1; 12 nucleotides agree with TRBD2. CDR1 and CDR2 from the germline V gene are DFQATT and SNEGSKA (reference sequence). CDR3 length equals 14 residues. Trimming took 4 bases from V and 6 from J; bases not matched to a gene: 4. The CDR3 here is CSATGLAGSNEQFF. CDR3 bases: TGCAGTGCTACAGGACTAGCGGGGAGCAATGAGCAGTTCTTC.

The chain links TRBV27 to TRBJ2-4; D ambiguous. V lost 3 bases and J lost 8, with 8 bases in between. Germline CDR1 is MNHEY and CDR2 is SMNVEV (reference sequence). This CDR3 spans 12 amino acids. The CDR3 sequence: CASSFVGHIQYF. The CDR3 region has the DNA TGTGCCAGCAGTTTTGTCGGGCACATTCAGTACTTC.

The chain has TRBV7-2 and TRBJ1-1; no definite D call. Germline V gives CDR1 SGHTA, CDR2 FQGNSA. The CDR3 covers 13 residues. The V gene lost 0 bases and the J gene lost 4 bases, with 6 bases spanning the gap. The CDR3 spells CASSLAEATEAFF. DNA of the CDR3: TGTGCCAGCAGCTTAGCGGAGGCCACTGAAGCTTTCTTT.

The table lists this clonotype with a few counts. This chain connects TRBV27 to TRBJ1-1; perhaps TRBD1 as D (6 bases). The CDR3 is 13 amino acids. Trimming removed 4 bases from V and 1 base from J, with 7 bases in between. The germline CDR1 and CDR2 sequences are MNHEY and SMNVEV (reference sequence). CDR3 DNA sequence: TGTGCCAGCAGTTCCAGGGGGAACACTGAAGCTTTCTTT. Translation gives CASSSRGNTEAFF.

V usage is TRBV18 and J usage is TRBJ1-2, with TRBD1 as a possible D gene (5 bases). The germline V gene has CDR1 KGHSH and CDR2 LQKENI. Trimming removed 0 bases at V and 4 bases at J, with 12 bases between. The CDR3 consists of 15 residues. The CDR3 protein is CASSPPGGLVYGYTF. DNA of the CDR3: TGTGCCAGCTCACCACCTGGGGGGTTGGTCTATGGCTACACCTTC.

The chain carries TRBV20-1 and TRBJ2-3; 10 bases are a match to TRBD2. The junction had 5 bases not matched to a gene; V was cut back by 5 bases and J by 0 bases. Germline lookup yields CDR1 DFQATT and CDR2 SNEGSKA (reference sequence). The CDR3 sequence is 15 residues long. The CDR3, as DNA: TGCAGTGCTCCAGGGACTAGCGTTAGCACAGATACGCAGTATTTT. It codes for CSAPGTSVSTDTQYF.

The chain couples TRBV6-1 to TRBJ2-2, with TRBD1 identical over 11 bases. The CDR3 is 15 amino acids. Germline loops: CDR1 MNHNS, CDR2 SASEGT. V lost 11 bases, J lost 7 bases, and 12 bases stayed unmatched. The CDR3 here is CAGRTGQGAFGELFF. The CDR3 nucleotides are TGTGCCGGACGTACAGGACAGGGGGCTTTCGGGGAGCTGTTTTTT.

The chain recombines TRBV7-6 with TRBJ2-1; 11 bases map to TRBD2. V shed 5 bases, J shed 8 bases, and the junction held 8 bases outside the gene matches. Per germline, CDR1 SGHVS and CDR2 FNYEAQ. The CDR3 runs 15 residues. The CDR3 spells CASSTTSGRTYEQFF. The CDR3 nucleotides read TGTGCCAGCAGCACCACTAGCGGGAGAACCTATGAGCAGTTCTTC. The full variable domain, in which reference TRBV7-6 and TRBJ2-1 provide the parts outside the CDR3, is GAGVSQSPRYKVTKRGQDVALRCDPISGHVSLYWYRQALGQGPEFLTYFNYEAQQDKSGLPNDRFSAERPEGSISTLTIQRTEQRDSAMYRCASSTTSGRTYEQFFGPGTRLTVL.

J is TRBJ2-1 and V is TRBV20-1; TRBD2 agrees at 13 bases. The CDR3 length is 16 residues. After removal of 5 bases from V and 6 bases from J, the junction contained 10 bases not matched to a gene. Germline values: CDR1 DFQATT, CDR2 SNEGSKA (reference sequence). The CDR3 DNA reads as TGCAGTGCTCCTGTAGGACTAGCGGGAGCGATCAATGAGCAGTTCTTC. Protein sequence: CSAPVGLAGAINEQFF.

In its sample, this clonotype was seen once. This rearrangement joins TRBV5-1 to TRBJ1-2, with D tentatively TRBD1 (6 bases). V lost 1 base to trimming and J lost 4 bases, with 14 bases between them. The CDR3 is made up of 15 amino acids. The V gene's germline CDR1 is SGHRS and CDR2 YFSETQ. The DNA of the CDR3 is TGCGCCAGCAGCTTGATAGGGCGAGGGGGCTATGGCTACACCTTC. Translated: CASSLIGRGGYGYTF.

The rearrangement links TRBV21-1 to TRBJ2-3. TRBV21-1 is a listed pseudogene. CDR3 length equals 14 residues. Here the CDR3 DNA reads TGTGCCAGCAGCGGACCGGACGACACAGATACGCAGTATTTT. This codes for CASSGPDDTDTQYF.

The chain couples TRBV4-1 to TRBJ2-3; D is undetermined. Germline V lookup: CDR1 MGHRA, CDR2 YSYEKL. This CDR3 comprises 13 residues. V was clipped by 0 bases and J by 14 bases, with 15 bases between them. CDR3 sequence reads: CASSQDQRTRTYF. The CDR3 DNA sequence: TGCGCCAGCAGCCAAGATCAAAGGACCCGAACGTATTTT.

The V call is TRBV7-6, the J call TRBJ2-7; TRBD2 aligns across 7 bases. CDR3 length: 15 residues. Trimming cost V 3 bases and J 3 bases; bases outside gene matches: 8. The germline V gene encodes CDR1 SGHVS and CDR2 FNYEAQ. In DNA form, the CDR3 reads TGTGCCAGCAGCTTTAATATTGGGGGGGTCTACGAGCAGTACTTC. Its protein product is CASSFNIGGVYEQYF.

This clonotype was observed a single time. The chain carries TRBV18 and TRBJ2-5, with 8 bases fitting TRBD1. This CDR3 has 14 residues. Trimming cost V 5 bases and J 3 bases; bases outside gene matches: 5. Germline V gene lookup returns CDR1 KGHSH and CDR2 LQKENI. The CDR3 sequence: CASSSTGGKETQYF. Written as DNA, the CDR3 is TGTGCCAGCTCATCAACAGGGGGGAAAGAGACCCAGTACTTC.

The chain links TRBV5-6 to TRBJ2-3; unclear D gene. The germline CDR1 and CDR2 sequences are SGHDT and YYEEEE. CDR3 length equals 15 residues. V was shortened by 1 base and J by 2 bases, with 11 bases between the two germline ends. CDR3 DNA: TGTGCCAGCAGCTTGAGGGCGATTCCCACAGATACGCAGTATTTT. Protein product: CASSLRAIPTDTQYF.